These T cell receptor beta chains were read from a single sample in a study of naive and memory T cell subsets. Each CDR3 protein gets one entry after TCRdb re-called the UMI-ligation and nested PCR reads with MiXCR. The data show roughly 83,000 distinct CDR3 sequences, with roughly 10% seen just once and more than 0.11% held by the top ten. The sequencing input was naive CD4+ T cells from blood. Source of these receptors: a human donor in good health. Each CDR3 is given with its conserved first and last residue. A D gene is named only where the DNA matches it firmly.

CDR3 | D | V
CSAQGQGIETQYF | NA | TRBV20-1
CASSHSYGAFF | NA | TRBV3-1
CASSPGHGDWNEQFF | NA | TRBV7-9
CASSPRTGLYEQYF | TRBD1 | TRBV12-3/TRBV12-4
CASQPRGPSYEQYF | NA | TRBV2
CASSFRTGKNTEAFF | TRBD1 | TRBV4-1
CSAGRQNYEQYF | NA | TRBV20-1
CAWSVPGTVMNTEAFF | TRBD1 | TRBV30
CASRGSLPQYF | NA | TRBV12-3/TRBV12-4
CSARVRGGGTDTQYF | NA | TRBV20-1
CASSHRPGRDYEQYF | NA | TRBV3-1
CASSPTSGANVLTF | NA | TRBV3-1
CSARDNPGAADTQYF | NA | TRBV20-1
CATSGGVTSGRSF | TRBD2 | TRBV15
CASRQQGSQPQHF | TRBD1 | TRBV6-2/TRBV6-3
CASSQERGIRDTQYF | TRBD2 | TRBV4-3
CSALTGVGNTIYF | TRBD1 | TRBV20-1
CASSYALSGYTF | NA | TRBV6-2/TRBV6-3
CASSYSPLQSGRAYEQYF | NA | TRBV6-5
CASSPSHGTPGGGQFF | NA | TRBV18
CASRTTGGNNYGYTF | TRBD1 | TRBV12-3/TRBV12-4
CASSFDSPSTDTQYF | NA | TRBV11-3
CASSNHRGPNTQYF | TRBD1 | TRBV19
CANRSPEGDNQPQHF | NA | TRBV28
CASSQDNGGAREKLFF | NA | TRBV4-3
CASSLDGVGGGTEAFF | NA | TRBV11-2
CSARDALAQGNSGNTIYF | NA | TRBV20-1
CASSQDRDTEAFF | NA | TRBV3-1
CASSVRQPNQPQHF | NA | TRBV2
CASSNGIAGPGELFF | TRBD2 | TRBV18
CASSWTSGRNEQFF | TRBD2 | TRBV12-3/TRBV12-4
CASVASGPKSNYGYTF | NA | TRBV6-5
CASRQGPGGGYTF | NA | TRBV28
CSASNVGRKIYEQYF | NA | TRBV20-1
CASSPYPVPDTQYF | NA | TRBV18
CASSLHPPGRSSYEQYF | NA | TRBV5-1
CATASDDGADTQYF | NA | TRBV7-4
CASRQAGGPSWYEQYF | TRBD2 | TRBV12-3/TRBV12-4
CAAGLAKNIQYF | NA | TRBV28
CSARSPGQGMWEAFF | TRBD1 | TRBV20-1
CASKTLEAGLGSEQYF | NA | TRBV27
CSAGAGNYGYTF | NA | TRBV20-1
CASSLTGTDNEQFF | TRBD1 | TRBV5-1
CASSLEVRASGTGELFF | TRBD2 | TRBV7-2
CASSWGLAGVADTQYF | TRBD2 | TRBV6-2/TRBV6-3
CASSQEIRYSGANVLTF | NA | TRBV4-3